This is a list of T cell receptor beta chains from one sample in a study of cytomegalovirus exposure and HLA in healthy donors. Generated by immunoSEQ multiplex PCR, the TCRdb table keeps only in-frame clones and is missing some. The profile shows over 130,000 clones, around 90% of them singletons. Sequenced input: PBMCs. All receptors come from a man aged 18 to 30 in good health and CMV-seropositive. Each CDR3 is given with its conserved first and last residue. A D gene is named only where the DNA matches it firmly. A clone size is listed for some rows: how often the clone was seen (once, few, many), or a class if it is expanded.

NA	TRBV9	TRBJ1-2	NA	CASSVTGHYGYTF
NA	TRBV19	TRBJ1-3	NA	CASSGDSGNTIYF
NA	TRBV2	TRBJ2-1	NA	CASTENNEQFF
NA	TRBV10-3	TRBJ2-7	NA	CAISLGGGAYEQYF
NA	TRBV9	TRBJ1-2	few	CASSVSAEPSYGYTF
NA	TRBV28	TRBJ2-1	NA	CASSFPQTGLASHEQFF
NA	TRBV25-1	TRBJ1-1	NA	CASSAAGTNTEAFF
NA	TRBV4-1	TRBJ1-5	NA	CASSQGQIVNQPQHF
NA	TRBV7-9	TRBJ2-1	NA	CASSLVAGAWDEQFF
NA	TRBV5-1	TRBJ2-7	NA	CASSKDSSYEQYF
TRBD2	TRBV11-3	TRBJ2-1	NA	CASSLGTSGYSYNEQFF
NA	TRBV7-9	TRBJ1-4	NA	CASSWGLGATNEKLFF
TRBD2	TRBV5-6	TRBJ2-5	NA	CASSLGRTSRYQETQYF
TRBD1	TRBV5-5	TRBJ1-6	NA	CASSVQGVYNSPLHF
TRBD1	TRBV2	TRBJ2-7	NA	CASSVWDRGQYEQYF
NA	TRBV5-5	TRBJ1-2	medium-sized	CASSLMGQKARYTF
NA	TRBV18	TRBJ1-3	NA	CASSVPGNGNTIYF
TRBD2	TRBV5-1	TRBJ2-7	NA	CASSSTSGSVYEQYF
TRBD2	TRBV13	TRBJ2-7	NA	CASSLRRGGDEQYF
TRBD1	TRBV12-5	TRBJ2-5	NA	CASGLVVGQGGPQETQYF
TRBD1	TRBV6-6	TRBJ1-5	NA	CASSHRQGGNQPQHF
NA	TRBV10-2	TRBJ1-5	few	CASSVGVLSNQPQHF
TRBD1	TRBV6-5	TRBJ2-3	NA	CASSPTGPTDTQYF
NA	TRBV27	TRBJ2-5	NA	CASSSRRTGRETQYF
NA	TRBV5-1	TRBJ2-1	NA	CASSLVQGLNEQFF
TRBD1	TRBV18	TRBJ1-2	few	CASSPLTGVAGYTF
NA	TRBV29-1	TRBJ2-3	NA	CSVAGDSTDTQYF
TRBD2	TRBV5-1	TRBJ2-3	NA	CASSLGTGRADTQYF
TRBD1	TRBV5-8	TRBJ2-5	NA	CASSQQGAEETQYF
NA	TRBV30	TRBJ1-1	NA	CAWRRRLNTEAFF
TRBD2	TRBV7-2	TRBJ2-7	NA	CASSLVAGPYEQYF
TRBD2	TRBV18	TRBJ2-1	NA	CASSPPTAGGYNEQFF
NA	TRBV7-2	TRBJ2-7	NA	CASSFTGWDEQYF
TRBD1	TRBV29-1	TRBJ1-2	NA	CSVVGDRGRYGYTF
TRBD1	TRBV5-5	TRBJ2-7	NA	CASSFGQGTYEQYF
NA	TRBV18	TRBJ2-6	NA	CASFPGVGANVLTF
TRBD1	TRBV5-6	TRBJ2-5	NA	CASSAPGGSGETQYF
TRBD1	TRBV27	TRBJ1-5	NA	CASSSSRGQGHQPQHF
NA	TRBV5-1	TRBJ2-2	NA	CASSLITDTGELFF
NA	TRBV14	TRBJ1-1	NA	CASSQDLWAGEAFF
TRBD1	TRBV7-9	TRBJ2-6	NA	CASSYRTGGGSGANVLTF
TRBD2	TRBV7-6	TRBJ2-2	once	CASSLGKLAGGPRTGELFF
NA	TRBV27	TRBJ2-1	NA	CASSLSISRVNFNEQFF
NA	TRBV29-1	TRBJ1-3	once	CSAGPSGNTIYF
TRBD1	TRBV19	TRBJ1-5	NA	CASSIGGRGQGYQPQHF
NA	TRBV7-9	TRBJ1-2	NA	CASSLEQRLYGYTF
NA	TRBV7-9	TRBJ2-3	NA	CASSIGRGGTQYF
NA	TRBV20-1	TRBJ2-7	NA	CSARRSYEQYF
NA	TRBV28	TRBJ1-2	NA	CASSLDRNYGYTF
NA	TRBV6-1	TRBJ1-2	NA	CASSELDSGSNYGYTF